This TCR beta chain originates from a study of blood T cell repertoires in COVID-19. Whole-study context: T cells, B-cell-depleted T cells, or PBMCs provided the cDNA or gDNA that served as material.

CDR1 and CDR2 (germline): SGHTA, FQGNSA. CDR3 length: 19 amino acids. V trimming: 5 bases; J trimming: 0 bases; junction bases outside the gene matches: 14. As originally analysed: Reference gene primers were amplified, and this amplification served to estimate nucleated cell counts. Clones were read by immunoSEQ multiplex PCR, and TCRdb kept only the in-frame ones, dropping some. For V, J and clone size, that table is used; D and trimming come from the DNA. The table includes under 95,000 clones, around nine tenths detected once. This clone was counted a single time. The receptor's source is a man aged 35-49 years with acute or convalescent COVID-19. The source material was peripheral blood. The V and J genes are TRBV7-2 and TRBJ1-4; 8 positions match TRBD1. CDR3 protein: CASSQRRPGGQATNEKLFF. In nucleotides, the CDR3 is TGTGCCAGCAGCCAAAGGAGGCCAGGGGGCCAGGCAACTAATGAAAAACTGTTTTTT.